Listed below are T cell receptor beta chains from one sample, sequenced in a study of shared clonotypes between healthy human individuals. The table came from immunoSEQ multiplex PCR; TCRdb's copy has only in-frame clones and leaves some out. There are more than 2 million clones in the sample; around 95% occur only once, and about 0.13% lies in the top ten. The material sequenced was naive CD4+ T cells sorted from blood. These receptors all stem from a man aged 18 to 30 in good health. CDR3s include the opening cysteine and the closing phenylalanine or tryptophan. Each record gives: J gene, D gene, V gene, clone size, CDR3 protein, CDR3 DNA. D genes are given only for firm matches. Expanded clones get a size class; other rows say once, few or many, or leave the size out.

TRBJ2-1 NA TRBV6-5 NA CASRRPPGEQFF TGTGCCAGCAGGAGGCCCCCCGGTGAGCAGTTCTTC
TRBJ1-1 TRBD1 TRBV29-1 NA CTGTGGSTEAFF TGCACCGGGACAGGGGGCAGCACTGAAGCTTTCTTT
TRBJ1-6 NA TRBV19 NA CASSDSPNSPLHF TGTGCCAGTAGCGACAGTCCAAATTCACCCCTCCACTTT
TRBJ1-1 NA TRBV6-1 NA CASSEALRRAEAFF TGTGCCAGCAGTGAAGCGCTTAGGAGGGCTGAAGCTTTCTTT
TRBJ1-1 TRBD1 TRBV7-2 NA CASSSPDRDTEAFF TGTGCCAGCAGCTCCCCGGACAGGGACACTGAAGCTTTCTTT
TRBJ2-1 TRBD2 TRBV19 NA CASSVSLGTSGIANEQFF TGTGCCAGTAGTGTTTCTCTCGGGACTAGCGGGATTGCCAATGAGCAGTTCTTC
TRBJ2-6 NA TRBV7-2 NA CASTQGGANVLTF TGTGCCAGCACCCAGGGTGGGGCCAACGTCCTGACTTTC
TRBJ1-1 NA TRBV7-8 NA CASSLKGEAFF TGTGCCAGCAGCTTAAAGGGTGAAGCTTTCTTT
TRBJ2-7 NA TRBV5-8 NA CASSDPAGPYEQYF TGTGCCAGCAGCGACCCGGCAGGGCCCTACGAGCAGTACTTC
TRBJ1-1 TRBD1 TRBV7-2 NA CASSLGTGASHHKADF TGTGCCAGCAGCTTGGGGACAGGGGCCTCCCATCACAAAGCCGACTTT
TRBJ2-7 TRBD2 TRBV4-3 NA CASSQDPGGPSYEQYF TGCGCCAGCAGCCAAGATCCGGGAGGACCATCCTACGAGCAGTACTTC
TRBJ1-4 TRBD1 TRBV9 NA CASTTGTDNEKLFF TGTGCCAGCACCACCGGGACAGATAATGAAAAACTGTTTTTT
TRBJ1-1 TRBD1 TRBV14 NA CASSRMGQVSEAFF TGTGCCAGCAGCCGAATGGGACAGGTTAGTGAAGCTTTCTTT
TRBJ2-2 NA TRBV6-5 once CATGLRVAGELFF TGTGCCACAGGTTTAAGGGTGGCCGGGGAGCTGTTTTTT
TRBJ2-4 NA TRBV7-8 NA CASSPGKADIQYF TGTGCCAGCAGTCCCGGGAAGGCCGACATTCAGTACTTC
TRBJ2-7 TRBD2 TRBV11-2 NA CASSWGTRDREEQYF TGTGCCAGCAGCTGGGGGACTAGGGACCGGGAGGAGCAGTACTTC
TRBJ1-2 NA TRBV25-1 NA CASSVSGFGGYTF TGTGCCAGCAGTGTGTCAGGATTTGGCGGCTACACCTTC
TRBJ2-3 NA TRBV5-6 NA CASSSRAYYTDTQYF TGTGCCAGCAGCTCGAGGGCCTACTACACAGATACGCAGTATTTT
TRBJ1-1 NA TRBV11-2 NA CASSSRTANTEAFF TGTGCCAGCAGCTCCCGGACGGCGAACACTGAAGCTTTCTTT
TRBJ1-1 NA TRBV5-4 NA CAGGGKFAEAFF TGTGCCGGCGGGGGGAAGTTCGCTGAAGCTTTCTTT
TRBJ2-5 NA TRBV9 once CASSSLGETQYF TGTGCCAGCAGCTCCCTCGGGGAGACCCAGTACTTC
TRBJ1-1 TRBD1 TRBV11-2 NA CASNTGGARNTEAFF TGTGCCAGCAATACAGGGGGCGCCAGGAACACTGAAGCTTTCTTT
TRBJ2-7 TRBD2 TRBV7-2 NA CASTEGGLSSYEQYF TGTGCCAGCACTGAGGGAGGGCTGAGCTCCTACGAGCAGTACTTC
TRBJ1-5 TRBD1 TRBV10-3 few CAIRSAQGDQPQHF TGTGCCATCAGATCGGCGCAGGGGGATCAGCCCCAGCATTTT
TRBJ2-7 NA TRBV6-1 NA CASSEDPTKISYEQYF TGTGCCAGCAGTGAAGACCCGACAAAAATCTCCTACGAGCAGTACTTC
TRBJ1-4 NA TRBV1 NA CTSSQDIGRGKEKLFF TGCACCAGCAGCCAAGATATAGGCAGGGGGAAGGAAAAACTGTTTTTT
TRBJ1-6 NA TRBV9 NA CASSPRDGKNSPLHF TGTGCCAGCAGCCCCCGGGACGGAAAAAATTCACCCCTCCACTTT
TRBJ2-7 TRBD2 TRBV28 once CASSLLGGWYF TGTGCCAGCAGTTTACTGGGGGGGTGGTACTTC
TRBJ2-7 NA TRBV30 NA CAWRDQGFYEQYF TGTGCCTGGAGAGACCAGGGGTTCTACGAGCAGTACTTC
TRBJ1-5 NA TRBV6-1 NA CASSERGPQPQHF TGTGCCAGCAGTGAACGGGGTCCTCAGCCCCAGCATTTT
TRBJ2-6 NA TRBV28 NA CASSAWGPPSGANVLTF TGTGCCAGCAGTGCATGGGGTCCTCCCTCTGGGGCCAACGTCCTGACTTTC
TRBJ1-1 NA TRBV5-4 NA CASSLGRQAAEAFF TGTGCCAGCAGCTTGGGGAGGCAGGCGGCTGAAGCTTTCTTT
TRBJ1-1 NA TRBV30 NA CAWSLGQGNTEAFF TGTGCCTGGAGTCTCGGGCAGGGCAACACTGAAGCTTTCTTT
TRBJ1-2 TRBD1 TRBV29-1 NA CSANRDRDNYGYTF TGCAGCGCCAACCGGGACAGAGATAACTATGGCTACACCTTC
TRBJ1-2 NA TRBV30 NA CAWNPGYYGYTF TGTGCCTGGAATCCGGGTTACTATGGCTACACCTTC
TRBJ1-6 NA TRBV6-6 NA CASLQLLYNSPLHF TGTGCCAGCCTCCAGCTACTTTATAATTCACCCCTCCACTTT